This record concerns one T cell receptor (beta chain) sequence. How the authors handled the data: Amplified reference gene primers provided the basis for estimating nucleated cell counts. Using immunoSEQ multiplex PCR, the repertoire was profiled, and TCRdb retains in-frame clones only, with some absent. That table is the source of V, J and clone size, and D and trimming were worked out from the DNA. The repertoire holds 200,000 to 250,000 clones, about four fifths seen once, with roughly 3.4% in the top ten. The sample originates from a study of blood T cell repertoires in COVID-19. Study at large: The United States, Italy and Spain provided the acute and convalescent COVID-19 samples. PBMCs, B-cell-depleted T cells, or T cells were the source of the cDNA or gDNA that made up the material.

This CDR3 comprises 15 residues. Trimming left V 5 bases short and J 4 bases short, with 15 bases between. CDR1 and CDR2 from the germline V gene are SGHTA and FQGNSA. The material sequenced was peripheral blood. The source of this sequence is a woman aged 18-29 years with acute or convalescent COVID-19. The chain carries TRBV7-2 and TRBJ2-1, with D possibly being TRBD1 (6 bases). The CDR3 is CASSPSGTGYNEQFF. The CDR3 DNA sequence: TGTGCCAGCAGCCCCAGTGGAACAGGGTACAATGAGCAGTTCTTC.